This T cell receptor (beta chain) was captured by sequencing in a study of blood T cell repertoires in COVID-19. The trim removed 6 bases at V and 2 bases at J, leaving 1 base unmatched. The CDR3 sequence is 12 residues long. The germline CDR1 and CDR2 sequences are GTSNPN and SVGIG (reference sequence). Sequencing was performed with immunoSEQ multiplex PCR; in TCRdb, only in-frame clones are kept and a portion is missing. The data show some 310,000 clones, over 75% seen once. This sequence joins TRBV30 and TRBJ2-7; the match to TRBD1 covers 10 bases. The source is a man aged 50 to 59 with active or convalescent COVID-19. Sequenced material: peripheral blood. DNA for the CDR3: TGTGCCTGCGGGACAGGGGCCTACGAGCAGTACTTC. It specifies CACGTGAYEQYF.